A single sample is the source of the 24 T cell receptor beta chains below, sequenced in a study of shared clonotypes between healthy human individuals. Using immunoSEQ multiplex PCR, the repertoire was profiled, and TCRdb retains in-frame clones only, with some absent. This sample has 950,000 to 1,100,000 clones, with about 80% found just once. The sample was memory CD4+ T cells sorted from blood. Documented subset: CD45RA-negative fraction. The receptors were sampled from a man between 18 and 35 years old in good health.

The chain links TRBV7-2 to TRBJ1-5, with 10 bases matching TRBD1. Unmatched junction bases numbered 4, after V lost 5 bases and J lost 6 bases. The germline V gene encodes CDR1 SGHTA and CDR2 FQGNSA. This CDR3 comprises 14 residues. The CDR3 bases are TGTGCCAGCAGCGGACAGGGGGGGGCTCAGCCCCAGCATTTT. Translated: CASSGQGGAQPQHF.

V is TRBV9 and J is TRBJ2-1; the match to TRBD2 covers 11 bases. Germline CDR1 reads SGDLS; CDR2 reads YYNGEE. The CDR3 loop spans 17 amino acids. V trimming: 4 bases; J trimming: 4 bases; junction bases outside the gene matches: 10. The CDR3 region is CASSSRTGTSGYNEQFF. The CDR3 nucleotides are TGTGCCAGCAGCTCAAGAACCGGGACTAGCGGATACAATGAGCAGTTCTTC.

The V gene is TRBV2, the J gene TRBJ1-2; D is possibly TRBD1 (5 bases). Germline V CDR1 and CDR2: SNHLY, FYNNEI. Trimming cost V 7 bases and J 5 bases, with 17 bases left between them. The CDR3 totals 14 residues. Written as DNA, the CDR3 is TGTGCCAGCATAGAGTTGGGACTACAATATGGCTACACCTTC. This sequence encodes CASIELGLQYGYTF.

This clone has at least ten counts. The J gene is TRBJ1-1, the V gene TRBV10-1; the D is unclear. V lost 2 bases, J lost 9 bases, and 7 bases lay in between. CDR1 and CDR2 from the germline V gene are WNHNN and SYGVQD (reference sequence). The CDR3 consists of 11 residues. CDR3 DNA: TGCGCCAGCAGTGAGGAGGGAAAAGCTTTCTTT. This translates into CASSEEGKAFF.

This chain connects TRBV7-6 to TRBJ2-7; no clear D. Germline CDR1 SGHVS, CDR2 FNYEAQ. With 2 bases removed from V and 5 bases from J, the gap between germline ends came to 7 bases. The CDR3 consists of 12 residues. The CDR3 loop reads CASSLISHEQYF. In DNA, the CDR3 is TGTGCCAGCAGCTTAATTAGCCACGAGCAGTACTTC.

Many counts were recorded for this clone. J is TRBJ2-7 and V is TRBV5-1, with 8 bases lining up with TRBD1. Looked up from germline, CDR1 is SGHRS and CDR2 is YFSETQ. Germline trimming cut 6 bases from V and 3 bases from J; bases unmatched to any gene: 23. The CDR3 is 19 amino acids. CDR3 nucleotides: TGCGCCAGCAATGGGGCCAGGGGGCAGACCTTAAATAGCATCTACGAGCAGTACTTC. Translated: CASNGARGQTLNSIYEQYF.

The chain joins TRBV6-1 to TRBJ2-7; no clear D gene. Trimming removed 0 bases at V and 5 bases at J, with 5 bases between. Germline-derived CDR1 and CDR2 are MNHNS and SASEGT. The CDR3 consists of 12 residues. The CDR3 reads CASSEAFDEQYF. In nucleotides, the CDR3 is TGTGCCAGCAGTGAAGCATTTGACGAGCAGTACTTC.

CDR3 protein: CASSQVDRGLSPLHF. The CDR3 bases are TGCGCCAGCAGCCAAGTTGACAGGGGTTTATCACCCCTCCACTTT. This chain connects TRBV4-1 to TRBJ1-6, with TRBD1 identical over 8 bases. Germline CDR1 reads MGHRA; CDR2 reads YSYEKL. Unmatched junction bases numbered 6, after V lost 1 base and J lost 10 bases. The CDR3 totals 15 residues.

To note about this clone: The sample contains more than one DNA sequence encoding this CDR3. V usage is TRBV18 and J usage is TRBJ1-2, with unresolved D. V gave up 5 bases and J gave up 7 bases, with 8 bases separating them. Looked up from germline, CDR1 is KGHSH and CDR2 is LQKENI. This CDR3 has 11 residues. In DNA form, the CDR3 reads TGTGCCAGCTCAGGAGACCGTGGCTACACCTTC. Amino acids: CASSGDRGYTF.

Regarding this clone: At the DNA level, this CDR3 is encoded by other sequences in the same sample as well. The chain recombines TRBV28 with TRBJ1-4, with 7 bases identical to TRBD1. This CDR3 region has 14 residues. In germline, CDR1 is MDHEN, CDR2 SYDVKM. Trimming at V came to 5 bases and at J to 4 bases, leaving 4 bases not matched to a gene. CDR3 protein: CASSIGTDNEKLFF. CDR3 DNA: TGTGCCAGCAGTATCGGGACAGATAATGAAAAACTGTTTTTT.

The V and J genes are TRBV12-2 and TRBJ2-1; the tabulated D call, TRBD1, remains unverified against the DNA. TRBV12-2 is marked as a pseudogene. The length of the CDR3 is 13 residues. The DNA of the CDR3 is TGTGCAAGTCGCTCGACAGGGGACAATGAGCAGTTCTTC. Translation: CASRSTGDNEQFF.

This clone came up once. This chain connects TRBV6-5 to TRBJ2-5; D gene uncertain. The CDR3 extends over 15 amino acids. CDR1 and CDR2 (germline): MNHEY, SVGAGI. The V and J ends lost 4 bases and 2 bases respectively, with 14 bases between them. The CDR3: CASSSLFAGQETQYF. In DNA form, the CDR3 reads TGTGCCAGCAGTTCGCTTTTTGCTGGTCAAGAGACCCAGTACTTC.

V usage is TRBV7-2 and J usage is TRBJ2-7; TRBD1 might be the D (6 bases). Trimming left V 2 bases short and J 3 bases short, with 11 bases between. The CDR3 loop spans 14 amino acids. Germline assignment: CDR1 SGHTA and CDR2 FQGNSA. The CDR3 protein is CASSLFQGNYEQYF. The CDR3 nucleotides read TGTGCCAGCAGCTTATTTCAGGGGAACTACGAGCAGTACTTC.

A note on this clone: The sample carries other DNA sequences with the same CDR3. The rearrangement links TRBV10-3 to TRBJ2-7, with a tentative D call TRBD1 (6 bases). The length of the CDR3 is 12 residues. Germline lookup yields CDR1 ENHRY and CDR2 SYGVKD. Trimming left V 4 bases short and J 2 bases short, with 6 bases between. CDR3 in amino acids: CAISGTAYEQYF. In nucleotides, the CDR3 is TGTGCCATCAGTGGGACAGCCTACGAGCAGTACTTC.

CDR3 bases: TGTGCCAGCAGTGAATCCGTATGGCTTGGGTCGGATTCACCCCTCCACTTT. Translation: CASSESVWLGSDSPLHF. The chain is built from TRBV6-1 and TRBJ1-6; D is unclear. V was clipped by 2 bases and J by 8 bases, with 19 bases between them. CDR3 length: 17 amino acids. Germline assignment: CDR1 MNHNS and CDR2 SASEGT.

CDR3 sequence reads: CASREGGTAKNIQYF. The CDR3 nucleotides read TGTGCCAGCAGAGAGGGGGGCACAGCCAAAAACATTCAGTACTTC. The chain recombines TRBV6-5 with TRBJ2-4; D could derive from TRBD1 or TRBD2 (6 bases each). CDR1 and CDR2 from the germline V gene are MNHEY and SVGAGI. The V gene lost 6 bases and the J gene lost 0 bases, with 12 bases spanning the gap. The CDR3 is 15 amino acids.

This clone was detected only a few times. The chain employs TRBV9 and TRBJ2-7; either TRBD1 or TRBD2 may supply D (5 bases each). Germline assignment: CDR1 SGDLS and CDR2 YYNGEE. This CDR3 comprises 15 residues. V was clipped by 0 bases and J by 2 bases, with 12 bases between them. The CDR3 DNA sequence: TGTGCCAGCAGCGTAGCCCCGGGACCAGCCTACGAGCAGTACTTC. This sequence encodes CASSVAPGPAYEQYF.

This clone appeared a single time. This chain uses TRBV7-9 with TRBJ2-7, with 12 bases aligning to TRBD2. CDR1 and CDR2 from the germline V gene are SEHNR and FQNEAQ (reference sequence). This CDR3 has 16 residues. The J segment lost 12 bases and the V segment lost 5 bases, leaving 17 bases of the junction unmatched. Here the CDR3 reads CASSGPTGLAGSRLYF. For the CDR3, the DNA is TGTGCCAGCAGCGGCCCGACAGGACTAGCGGGGTCCCGATTGTACTTC.

This clone is a singleton in its sample. The chain recombines TRBV7-6 with TRBJ2-3; TRBD2 matches at 7 bases. Trimming took 8 bases from V and 3 from J; bases not matched to a gene: 8. Looked up from germline, CDR1 is SGHVS and CDR2 is FNYEAQ. The CDR3 covers 14 residues. In nucleotides, the CDR3 is TGTGCCAGCGGACCTGGGGGGGGGACAGATACGCAGTATTTT. Translating gives CASGPGGGTDTQYF.

In the case of this clone: The same CDR3 arises from other DNA sequences in this sample as well. This chain joins TRBV2 and TRBJ2-5; D remains ambiguous. Germline V gene data show CDR1 as SNHLY and CDR2 as FYNNEI. There are 12 residues in the CDR3. With 5 bases removed from V and 5 bases from J, the gap between germline ends came to 9 bases. The chain's CDR3 is CASSLLRETQYF. In DNA, the CDR3 is TGTGCCAGCAGTTTGCTTAGGGAGACCCAGTACTTC.

Remarks on this clone: This sample also contains other DNA sequences that code for the same CDR3. The chain carries TRBV18 and TRBJ2-5; either TRBD1 or TRBD2 may supply D (5 bases each). Trimming cost V 2 bases and J 1 base, with 5 bases left between them. This CDR3 contains 13 residues. Germline V gives CDR1 KGHSH, CDR2 LQKENI. The CDR3, as DNA: TGTGCCAGCTCACCAGGGGGCCAAGAGACCCAGTACTTC. It codes for CASSPGGQETQYF.

The chain joins TRBV7-9 to TRBJ2-7; D may be TRBD1 or TRBD2 (5 bases each). Trimming stripped 3 bases from V and 8 bases from J, with 11 bases between. Germline V CDR1 and CDR2: SEHNR, FQNEAQ (reference sequence). The CDR3 is 12 amino acids. As DNA, the CDR3 is TGTGCCAGCAGCTTCTCGGGACCTCAGCAGTACTTC. It yields the protein CASSFSGPQQYF.

The chain has TRBV5-4 and TRBJ2-3; 8 bases are a match to TRBD2. V shed 3 bases and J 10 bases; nucleotides not matched to a gene: 7. The germline V gene encodes CDR1 SGHNT and CDR2 YYREEE (reference sequence). The CDR3 length is 13 residues. The CDR3 sequence: CASSSSQREPQYF. CDR3 nucleotides: TGTGCCAGCAGCTCATCTCAGCGGGAGCCGCAGTATTTT.

The chain recombines TRBV5-5 with TRBJ2-3; D uncertain. Per germline, CDR1 SGHKS and CDR2 YYEKEE (reference sequence). The CDR3 contains 14 residues. V was trimmed by 1 base and J by 2 bases, leaving 8 bases between them. This CDR3 is CASSLTTDTDTQYF. In DNA form, the CDR3 reads TGTGCCAGCAGCTTGACAACAGACACAGATACGCAGTATTTT.